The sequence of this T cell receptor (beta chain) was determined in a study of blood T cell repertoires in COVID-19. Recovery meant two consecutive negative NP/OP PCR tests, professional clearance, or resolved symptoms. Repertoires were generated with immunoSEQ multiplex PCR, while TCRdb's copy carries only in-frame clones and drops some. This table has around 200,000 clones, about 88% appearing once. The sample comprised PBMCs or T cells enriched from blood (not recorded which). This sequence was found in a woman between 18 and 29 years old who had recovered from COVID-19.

This CDR3 reads CASSQNRGRGQETQYF. Here the CDR3 DNA reads TGTGCCAGCAGTCAAAACAGGGGGCGAGGGCAAGAGACCCAGTACTTC. The chain employs TRBV28 and TRBJ2-5, with 9 nucleotides matching TRBD1. The V segment lost 5 bases and the J segment 2 bases; nucleotides outside the gene matches: 9. From germline, CDR1 is MDHEN and CDR2 SYDVKM. The CDR3 totals 16 residues.